The clone carrying this T cell receptor beta chain was counted many times. CDR1 DFQATT and CDR2 SNEGSKA come from the germline V gene (reference sequence). Trimming stripped 6 bases from V and 5 bases from J, with 17 bases between. The CDR3 is 15 residues long. The source of the sample is a study of neurological immune-mediated disorders. TCRdb analysed the 5' RACE reads with MiXCR anew, one entry per CDR3 protein. Of 28,000 or so distinct CDR3 sequences listed, around 10% were seen once; the top ten hold 7.8%. The TCR was taken from a man in his sixties in good health. This chain connects TRBV20-1 to TRBJ1-6; D might be TRBD1 (5 bases). The specimen was PBMCs. The CDR3 DNA is TGCAGTGCAGCAGAGGGGAGGGCTGATAATTCACCCCTCCACTTT. Amino acid sequence: CSAAEGRADNSPLHF.